Listed below are T cell receptor beta chains from one sample, sequenced in a study of T cell responses to AZD1222 COVID-19 vaccine. Only in-frame clones appear in the TCRdb table, and some are missing; sequencing was by immunoSEQ multiplex PCR. The table has 77,000 or so clones, over 75% seen once. The material sequenced was peripheral blood, taken on day 0 of AZD1222 vaccination. The receptors were gathered from an adult in good health. Each CDR3 is given with its conserved first and last residue. Fields, in order: clone size, CDR3 length, J gene, V gene, D gene, CDR3 protein, CDR3 DNA. D genes are given only for firm matches. Rows give clone size only sometimes, using once, few, many, or a class for an expanded clone.

clone size: -; CDR3 length: 19; J gene: TRBJ1-1; V gene: TRBV19; D gene: TRBD1; CDR3 protein: CASSMDGDSHFWKNTEAFF; CDR3 DNA: TGTGCCAGTAGTATGGATGGGGACAGCCATTTCTGGAAAAACACTGAAGCTTTCTTT
clone size: -; CDR3 length: 14; J gene: TRBJ2-2; V gene: TRBV7-2; D gene: -; CDR3 protein: CASSLTLGTGELFF; CDR3 DNA: TGTGCCAGCAGCTTAACGCTGGGGACCGGGGAGCTGTTTTTT
clone size: -; CDR3 length: 14; J gene: TRBJ2-1; V gene: TRBV5-1; D gene: TRBD2; CDR3 protein: CASSSSGPYNEQFF; CDR3 DNA: TGCGCCAGCAGCTCTAGCGGGCCATACAATGAGCAGTTCTTC
clone size: -; CDR3 length: 13; J gene: TRBJ2-2; V gene: TRBV19; D gene: TRBD2; CDR3 protein: CASSGRGTGELFF; CDR3 DNA: TGTGCCAGTAGCGGGAGGGGCACCGGGGAGCTGTTTTTT
clone size: -; CDR3 length: 14; J gene: TRBJ2-1; V gene: TRBV19; D gene: -; CDR3 protein: CAISRDPISHEQFF; CDR3 DNA: TGTGCCATTTCCCGGGACCCCATAAGCCATGAGCAGTTCTTC
clone size: once; CDR3 length: 12; J gene: TRBJ1-1; V gene: TRBV6-5; D gene: -; CDR3 protein: CASSSAKTEAFF; CDR3 DNA: TGTGCCAGCAGTTCCGCCAAAACTGAAGCTTTCTTT
clone size: -; CDR3 length: 13; J gene: TRBJ1-2; V gene: TRBV6-4; D gene: -; CDR3 protein: CASSDEGYYGYTF; CDR3 DNA: TGTGCCAGCAGTGACGAGGGATACTATGGCTACACCTTC
clone size: -; CDR3 length: 17; J gene: TRBJ2-5; V gene: TRBV28; D gene: TRBD1; CDR3 protein: CASSLVSEVGQQETQYF; CDR3 DNA: TGTGCCAGCAGTTTAGTTTCCGAGGTGGGACAGCAAGAGACCCAGTACTTC
clone size: -; CDR3 length: 14; J gene: TRBJ2-1; V gene: TRBV9; D gene: -; CDR3 protein: CASSVHYTYNEQFF; CDR3 DNA: TGTGCCAGCAGCGTCCACTATACCTACAATGAGCAGTTCTTC
clone size: -; CDR3 length: 14; J gene: TRBJ2-3; V gene: TRBV2; D gene: -; CDR3 protein: CASSEGVRTDTQYF; CDR3 DNA: TGTGCCAGCAGTGAAGGCGTCCGCACAGATACGCAGTATTTT
clone size: once; CDR3 length: 16; J gene: TRBJ2-5; V gene: TRBV18; D gene: -; CDR3 protein: CASSPLGEWYEETQYF; CDR3 DNA: TGTGCCAGCTCACCACTGGGGGAATGGTATGAGGAGACCCAGTACTTC
clone size: -; CDR3 length: 14; J gene: TRBJ1-1; V gene: TRBV28; D gene: TRBD1; CDR3 protein: CASSAQGDGTEAFF; CDR3 DNA: TGTGCCAGCAGTGCTCAGGGGGACGGAACTGAAGCTTTCTTT
clone size: -; CDR3 length: 16; J gene: TRBJ2-7; V gene: TRBV5-1; D gene: -; CDR3 protein: CASSKKTGASSYEQYF; CDR3 DNA: TGCGCCAGCAGCAAAAAGACAGGAGCAAGCTCCTACGAGCAGTACTTC
clone size: few; CDR3 length: 14; J gene: TRBJ1-1; V gene: TRBV6-5; D gene: -; CDR3 protein: CASRRWGQNTEAFF; CDR3 DNA: TGTGCCAGCAGACGGTGGGGACAGAACACTGAAGCTTTCTTT
clone size: -; CDR3 length: 12; J gene: TRBJ1-1; V gene: TRBV28; D gene: -; CDR3 protein: CAIGRMNTEAFF; CDR3 DNA: TGTGCCATCGGGCGAATGAACACTGAAGCTTTCTTT
clone size: -; CDR3 length: 14; J gene: TRBJ2-1; V gene: TRBV2; D gene: -; CDR3 protein: CASSEAGQYNEQFF; CDR3 DNA: TGTGCCAGCAGTGAGGCGGGACAATACAATGAGCAGTTCTTC
clone size: -; CDR3 length: 15; J gene: TRBJ2-5; V gene: TRBV7-6; D gene: -; CDR3 protein: CASSLVKGQGETQYF; CDR3 DNA: TGTGCCAGCAGCTTAGTAAAAGGGCAGGGAGAGACCCAGTACTTC
clone size: -; CDR3 length: 17; J gene: TRBJ1-4; V gene: TRBV3-1/TRBV3-2; D gene: -; CDR3 protein: CASSHEGDPATNEKLFF; CDR3 DNA: TGTGCCAGCAGCCACGAGGGGGACCCGGCGACTAATGAAAAACTGTTTTTT
clone size: -; CDR3 length: 15; J gene: TRBJ1-6; V gene: TRBV28; D gene: -; CDR3 protein: CASSPSTGLSSPLHF; CDR3 DNA: TGTGCCAGCAGTCCGAGCACCGGACTTAGTTCACCCCTCCACTTT
clone size: -; CDR3 length: 18; J gene: TRBJ2-4; V gene: TRBV28; D gene: -; CDR3 protein: CASSLSHPLDIAKNIQYF; CDR3 DNA: TGTGCCAGCAGTTTATCCCACCCTCTAGACATAGCCAAAAACATTCAGTACTTC
clone size: -; CDR3 length: 16; J gene: TRBJ2-3; V gene: TRBV10-3; D gene: -; CDR3 protein: CAISESGRGVADTQYF; CDR3 DNA: TGTGCCATCAGTGAGTCGGGACGGGGAGTGGCAGATACGCAGTATTTT
clone size: -; CDR3 length: 13; J gene: TRBJ1-1; V gene: TRBV2; D gene: -; CDR3 protein: CASRGPTGTEAFF; CDR3 DNA: TGTGCCAGCAGGGGTCCCACGGGGACTGAAGCTTTCTTT
clone size: -; CDR3 length: 16; J gene: TRBJ2-3; V gene: TRBV15; D gene: -; CDR3 protein: CATSSELRTSTDTQYF; CDR3 DNA: TGTGCCACCAGCAGTGAACTGAGGACTAGCACAGATACGCAGTATTTT
clone size: -; CDR3 length: 17; J gene: TRBJ2-7; V gene: TRBV7-3; D gene: -; CDR3 protein: CASSSATPGGRVYEQYF; CDR3 DNA: TGTGCCAGCAGCTCGGCGACCCCAGGGGGGAGGGTCTACGAGCAGTACTTC
clone size: -; CDR3 length: 16; J gene: TRBJ1-2; V gene: TRBV29-1; D gene: -; CDR3 protein: CSVVGSSSVIRYGYTF; CDR3 DNA: TGCAGCGTTGTAGGGTCGTCAAGCGTAATCCGCTATGGCTACACCTTC
clone size: medium-sized; CDR3 length: 14; J gene: TRBJ2-7; V gene: TRBV6-1; D gene: TRBD1; CDR3 protein: CASSEGDSSYEQYF; CDR3 DNA: TGTGCCAGCAGTGAAGGGGACAGCTCCTACGAGCAGTACTTC
clone size: -; CDR3 length: 15; J gene: TRBJ2-3; V gene: TRBV7-2; D gene: -; CDR3 protein: CASSLSRVSTDTQYF; CDR3 DNA: TGTGCCAGCAGCTTAAGCCGGGTTAGCACAGATACGCAGTATTTT
clone size: once; CDR3 length: 13; J gene: TRBJ1-1; V gene: TRBV7-2; D gene: -; CDR3 protein: CASSAVSAGEAFF; CDR3 DNA: TGTGCCAGCAGCGCCGTCTCGGCGGGAGAAGCTTTCTTT
clone size: once; CDR3 length: 15; J gene: TRBJ2-1; V gene: TRBV6-5; D gene: TRBD2; CDR3 protein: CASSYSREGYNEQFF; CDR3 DNA: TGTGCCAGCAGTTACTCGCGGGAGGGATACAATGAGCAGTTCTTC
clone size: -; CDR3 length: 15; J gene: TRBJ1-3; V gene: TRBV19; D gene: TRBD1; CDR3 protein: CASSSSGQGGNTIYF; CDR3 DNA: TGTGCCAGTAGTTCCTCCGGACAGGGTGGAAACACCATATATTTT
clone size: -; CDR3 length: 14; J gene: TRBJ2-5; V gene: TRBV7-2; D gene: -; CDR3 protein: CASLLWGNPETQYF; CDR3 DNA: TGTGCCAGCCTTCTTTGGGGAAACCCAGAGACCCAGTACTTC
clone size: -; CDR3 length: 15; J gene: TRBJ1-1; V gene: TRBV4-1; D gene: TRBD1; CDR3 protein: CASRNIDRGNTEAFF; CDR3 DNA: TGCGCCAGCAGAAATATTGACAGGGGAAACACTGAAGCTTTCTTT
clone size: -; CDR3 length: 15; J gene: TRBJ2-1; V gene: TRBV5-1; D gene: TRBD2; CDR3 protein: CASSPGLAGGNEQFF; CDR3 DNA: TGCGCCAGCAGCCCCGGACTAGCGGGAGGTAATGAGCAGTTCTTC
clone size: -; CDR3 length: 12; J gene: TRBJ1-1; V gene: TRBV28; D gene: -; CDR3 protein: CASTLSGVGAFF; CDR3 DNA: TGTGCCAGCACTCTCTCGGGGGTGGGAGCTTTCTTT
clone size: few; CDR3 length: 16; J gene: TRBJ2-1; V gene: TRBV28; D gene: TRBD1; CDR3 protein: CASSFNPGQLINEQFF; CDR3 DNA: TGTGCCAGCAGTTTCAATCCGGGACAGCTAATTAATGAGCAGTTCTTC
clone size: -; CDR3 length: 14; J gene: TRBJ2-7; V gene: TRBV6-6; D gene: TRBD1; CDR3 protein: CASSSGQGGNEQYF; CDR3 DNA: TGTGCCAGCAGTTCAGGACAGGGGGGCAACGAGCAGTACTTC
clone size: -; CDR3 length: 16; J gene: TRBJ2-1; V gene: TRBV4-1; D gene: -; CDR3 protein: CASSRYRELSYNEQFF; CDR3 DNA: TGCGCCAGCAGCCGATATAGGGAGCTCTCTTACAATGAGCAGTTCTTC
clone size: once; CDR3 length: 16; J gene: TRBJ1-4; V gene: TRBV27; D gene: -; CDR3 protein: CASNPGRGTTNEKLFF; CDR3 DNA: TGTGCCAGCAACCCAGGCAGGGGAACAACTAATGAAAAACTGTTTTTT
clone size: -; CDR3 length: 15; J gene: TRBJ2-1; V gene: TRBV6-5; D gene: TRBD2; CDR3 protein: CARGPSGSVVNEQFF; CDR3 DNA: TGTGCCAGGGGGCCTAGCGGGAGCGTAGTTAATGAGCAGTTCTTC
clone size: -; CDR3 length: 14; J gene: TRBJ2-1; V gene: TRBV2; D gene: TRBD2; CDR3 protein: CASEGGSSYNEQFF; CDR3 DNA: TGTGCCAGCGAGGGCGGGAGCTCCTACAATGAGCAGTTCTTC
clone size: -; CDR3 length: 16; J gene: TRBJ2-7; V gene: TRBV7-9; D gene: -; CDR3 protein: CASSLGESGIPYEQYF; CDR3 DNA: TGTGCCAGCAGCTTAGGGGAATCTGGGATTCCTTACGAGCAGTACTTC
clone size: once; CDR3 length: 16; J gene: TRBJ2-2; V gene: TRBV7-9; D gene: TRBD2; CDR3 protein: CASLGLAGVNTGELFF; CDR3 DNA: TGTGCCAGCCTCGGGCTAGCGGGGGTTAACACCGGGGAGCTGTTTTTT
clone size: -; CDR3 length: 15; J gene: TRBJ2-7; V gene: TRBV2; D gene: TRBD2; CDR3 protein: CASIKTSGISYEQYF; CDR3 DNA: TGTGCCAGCATTAAGACTAGCGGGATTTCCTACGAGCAGTACTTC
clone size: -; CDR3 length: 15; J gene: TRBJ2-5; V gene: TRBV5-1; D gene: -; CDR3 protein: CASRGGNIDGETQYF; CDR3 DNA: TGCGCCAGCCGTGGAGGGAACATAGATGGGGAGACCCAGTACTTC
clone size: -; CDR3 length: 17; J gene: TRBJ1-4; V gene: TRBV6-1; D gene: -; CDR3 protein: CASSDLAGTLTNEKLFF; CDR3 DNA: TGTGCCAGCAGTGATCTGGCAGGGACATTAACTAATGAAAAACTGTTTTTT
clone size: -; CDR3 length: 11; J gene: TRBJ2-7; V gene: TRBV25-1; D gene: -; CDR3 protein: CASSGYYEQYF; CDR3 DNA: TGTGCCAGCAGTGGATATTACGAGCAGTACTTC
clone size: -; CDR3 length: 15; J gene: TRBJ2-3; V gene: TRBV2; D gene: -; CDR3 protein: CASSGPSGLSDTQYF; CDR3 DNA: TGTGCCAGCAGTGGACCCAGCGGCTTGTCAGATACGCAGTATTTT
clone size: once; CDR3 length: 13; J gene: TRBJ1-2; V gene: TRBV14; D gene: -; CDR3 protein: CASSQFGASGYTF; CDR3 DNA: TGTGCCAGCAGCCAATTTGGGGCGAGCGGCTACACCTTC
clone size: few; CDR3 length: 15; J gene: TRBJ2-7; V gene: TRBV9; D gene: TRBD2; CDR3 protein: CASSPLAGSTYEQYF; CDR3 DNA: TGTGCCAGCAGCCCACTAGCGGGTTCTACCTACGAGCAGTACTTC
clone size: -; CDR3 length: 13; J gene: TRBJ2-2; V gene: TRBV3-1/TRBV3-2; D gene: -; CDR3 protein: CASRTINTGELFF; CDR3 DNA: TGTGCCAGCAGAACGATAAACACCGGGGAGCTGTTTTTT
clone size: -; CDR3 length: 16; J gene: TRBJ2-5; V gene: TRBV7-8; D gene: -; CDR3 protein: CASSLEYRMVKETQYF; CDR3 DNA: TGTGCCAGCAGCTTAGAATACAGGATGGTAAAAGAGACCCAGTACTTC
clone size: once; CDR3 length: 17; J gene: TRBJ2-7; V gene: TRBV19; D gene: -; CDR3 protein: CASSNLAQGLISYEQYF; CDR3 DNA: TGTGCCAGTAGTAACCTCGCTCAGGGTCTCATCTCCTACGAGCAGTACTTC
clone size: -; CDR3 length: 13; J gene: TRBJ1-1; V gene: TRBV6-4; D gene: -; CDR3 protein: CASRDSIGTEAFF; CDR3 DNA: TGTGCCAGCAGGGACAGTATAGGCACTGAAGCTTTCTTT
clone size: -; CDR3 length: 15; J gene: TRBJ2-7; V gene: TRBV6-5; D gene: TRBD2; CDR3 protein: CASRAGTSESGEQYF; CDR3 DNA: TGTGCCAGCAGAGCCGGGACTAGCGAGTCGGGGGAGCAGTACTTC
clone size: -; CDR3 length: 16; J gene: TRBJ2-1; V gene: TRBV11-3; D gene: -; CDR3 protein: CASSPGVGQAGHEQFF; CDR3 DNA: TGTGCCAGCAGCCCCGGGGTCGGACAGGCGGGGCATGAGCAGTTCTTC
clone size: -; CDR3 length: 16; J gene: TRBJ2-1; V gene: TRBV11-2; D gene: TRBD2; CDR3 protein: CASSITGTSGYNEQFF; CDR3 DNA: TGTGCCAGCAGCATCACCGGGACTAGCGGTTACAATGAGCAGTTCTTC
clone size: -; CDR3 length: 13; J gene: TRBJ2-5; V gene: TRBV12-3/TRBV12-4; D gene: -; CDR3 protein: CASSPSQGETQYF; CDR3 DNA: TGTGCCAGCAGCCCGTCCCAAGGGGAGACCCAGTACTTC
clone size: -; CDR3 length: 12; J gene: TRBJ1-6; V gene: TRBV6-6; D gene: -; CDR3 protein: CASRGGNSPLHF; CDR3 DNA: TGTGCCAGCAGGGGTGGCAATTCACCCCTCCACTTT
clone size: -; CDR3 length: 13; J gene: TRBJ1-6; V gene: TRBV28; D gene: -; CDR3 protein: CASSLRTYSPLHF; CDR3 DNA: TGTGCCAGCAGTCTACGAACTTACTCACCCCTCCACTTT